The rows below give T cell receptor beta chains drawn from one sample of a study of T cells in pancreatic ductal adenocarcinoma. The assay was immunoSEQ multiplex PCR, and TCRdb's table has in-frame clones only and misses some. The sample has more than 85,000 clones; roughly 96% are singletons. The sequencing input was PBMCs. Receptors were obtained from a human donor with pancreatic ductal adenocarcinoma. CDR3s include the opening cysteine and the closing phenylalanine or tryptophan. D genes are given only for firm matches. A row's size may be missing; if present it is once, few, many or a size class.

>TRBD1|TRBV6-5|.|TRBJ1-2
CASRQDRDGYGYTF
TGTGCCAGCAGACAGGACAGGGACGGGTATGGCTACACCTTC
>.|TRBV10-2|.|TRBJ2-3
CASTTDTDSTDTQYF
TGCGCCAGCACCACGGACACCGACAGCACAGATACGCAGTATTTT
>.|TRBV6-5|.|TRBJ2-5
CASSYSRQETQYF
TGTGCCAGCAGTTACTCACGGCAAGAGACCCAGTACTTC
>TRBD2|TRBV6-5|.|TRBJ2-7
CASSYSASGTYEQYF
TGTGCCAGCAGTTACTCCGCTAGCGGCACTTACGAGCAGTACTTC
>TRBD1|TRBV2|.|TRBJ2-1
CASSVDRGGYEQFF
TGTGCCAGCAGTGTAGACAGGGGGGGGTATGAGCAGTTCTTC
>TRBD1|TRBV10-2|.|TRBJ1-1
CASSRGLTEAFF
TGCGCCAGCAGCAGGGGGTTGACTGAAGCTTTCTTT
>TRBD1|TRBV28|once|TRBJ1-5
CASRGQGGQPQHF
TGTGCCAGCAGGGGACAGGGGGGTCAGCCCCAGCATTTT
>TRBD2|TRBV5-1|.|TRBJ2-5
CASSLSRSGRGGETQYF
TGCGCCAGCAGCTTGTCGCGAAGCGGGCGGGGGGGAGAGACCCAGTACTTC
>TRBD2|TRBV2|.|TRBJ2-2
CASSDRTSGTGELFF
TGTGCCAGCAGTGACCGGACTAGCGGAACCGGGGAGCTGTTTTTT
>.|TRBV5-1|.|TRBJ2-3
CASSLQAQSDTQYF
TGCGCCAGCAGCTTGCAAGCGCAGTCAGATACGCAGTATTTT
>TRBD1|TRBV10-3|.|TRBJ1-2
CAISDRGDYGYTF
TGTGCCATCAGTGACAGGGGGGACTATGGCTACACCTTC
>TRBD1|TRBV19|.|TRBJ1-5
CASSTTTGPQPQHF
TGTGCCAGTAGTACCACGACAGGGCCACAGCCCCAGCATTTT
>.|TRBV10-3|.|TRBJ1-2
CAISAGEAYGYTF
TGTGCCATCAGTGCGGGGGAGGCCTATGGCTACACCTTC
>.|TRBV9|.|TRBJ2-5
CASAPTLADQETQYF
TGTGCCAGCGCGCCGACTTTAGCGGATCAAGAGACCCAGTACTTC
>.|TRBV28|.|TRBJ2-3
CASSQQTGHTDTQYF
TGTGCCAGCAGCCAACAGACAGGCCACACAGATACGCAGTATTTT
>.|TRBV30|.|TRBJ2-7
CAWSWGDSYEQYF
TGTGCCTGGAGTTGGGGAGATTCCTACGAGCAGTACTTC
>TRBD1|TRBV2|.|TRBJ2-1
CASVTGFYNEQFF
TGTGCCAGCGTGACAGGGTTCTACAATGAGCAGTTCTTC
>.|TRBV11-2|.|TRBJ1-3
CASSLGLRSSGNTIYF
TGTGCCAGCAGCTTAGGATTGAGGAGCTCTGGAAACACCATATATTTT
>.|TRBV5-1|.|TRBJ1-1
CASSETTGVTEAFF
TGCGCCAGCAGCGAAACGACAGGCGTGACTGAAGCTTTCTTT
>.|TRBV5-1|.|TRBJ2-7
CASSLQGKATYEQYF
TGCGCCAGCAGCTTACAGGGTAAGGCTACCTACGAGCAGTACTTC
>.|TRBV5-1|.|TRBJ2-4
CASGEGGVNIQYF
TGCGCCAGCGGAGAGGGGGGGGTGAACATTCAGTACTTC
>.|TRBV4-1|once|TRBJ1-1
CASSQGPTNTEAFF
TGCGCCAGCAGCCAAGGCCCCACAAACACTGAAGCTTTCTTT
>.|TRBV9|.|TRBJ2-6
CASSVGQATGANVLTF
TGTGCCAGCAGCGTTGGGCAGGCTACTGGGGCCAACGTCCTGACTTTC
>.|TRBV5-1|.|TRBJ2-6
CASSSYSGANVLTF
TGCGCCAGCAGCTCCTACTCTGGGGCCAACGTCCTGACTTTC
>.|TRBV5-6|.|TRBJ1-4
CASRGPTRTNEKLFF
TGTGCCAGCAGGGGCCCGACAAGGACTAATGAAAAACTGTTTTTT
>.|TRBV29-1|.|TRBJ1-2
CSVGSNYGYTF
TGCAGCGTCGGGTCAAACTATGGCTACACCTTC
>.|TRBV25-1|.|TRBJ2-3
CASSDSQGSPQDTQYF
TGTGCCAGCAGTGACTCGCAGGGTTCCCCCCAGGATACGCAGTATTTT
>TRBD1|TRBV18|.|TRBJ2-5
CASSKGQGTETQYF
TGTGCCAGCTCAAAGGGACAGGGGACAGAGACCCAGTACTTC
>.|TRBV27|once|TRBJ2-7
CATSVGEEQYF
TGTGCCACCTCGGTGGGCGAGGAGCAGTACTTC
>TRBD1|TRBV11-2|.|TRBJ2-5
CASSLSPRGDRVGETQYF
TGTGCCAGCAGCTTATCACCCCGAGGGGACAGGGTAGGGGAGACCCAGTACTTC
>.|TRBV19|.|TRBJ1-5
CASSTETERQPQHF
TGTGCCAGTAGTACCGAGACAGAGAGGCAGCCCCAGCATTTT
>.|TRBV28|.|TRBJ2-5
CASSRVEETQYF
TGTGCCAGCTCTAGAGTGGAAGAGACCCAGTACTTC
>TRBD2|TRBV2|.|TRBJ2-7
CASTRGANTYEQYF
TGTGCCAGCACGCGGGGGGCGAATACCTACGAGCAGTACTTC
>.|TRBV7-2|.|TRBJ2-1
CASSLSAVNEQFF
TGTGCCAGCAGCTTAAGCGCCGTCAATGAGCAGTTCTTC
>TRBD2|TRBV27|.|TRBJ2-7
CASSTSGGTWNYEQYF
TGTGCCAGCAGTACTAGCGGGGGAACTTGGAACTACGAGCAGTACTTC